These 14 T cell receptor beta chains came from one sample sequenced in a study of T cell responses to AZD1222 COVID-19 vaccine. Produced via immunoSEQ multiplex PCR; TCRdb's table is partial and in-frame only. The sample has about 100,000 clones, about nine tenths seen once; the top ten hold roughly 1.7%. Sequences were derived from peripheral blood, sampled on day 0 of AZD1222 vaccination. These receptors all come from an adult in good health.

This clone came up once. The chain links TRBV28 to TRBJ1-2; D remains ambiguous. The V end was cut by 6 bases, the J end by 7 bases, with 21 bases between. This CDR3 region has 15 residues. CDR1 is MDHEN, CDR2 SYDVKM, per germline. CDR3 protein: CASSPLLGSGAGYTF. Written as DNA, the CDR3 is TGTGCCAGCAGCCCCCTCCTAGGGAGCGGAGCTGGCTACACCTTC.

V usage is TRBV21-1 and J usage is TRBJ2-1; the D call in the table, TRBD2, was not verified against the DNA. TRBV21-1 is termed a pseudogene. The CDR3 is 17 residues long. In nucleotides, the CDR3 is TGTGCCAGCAGAGGACTAGCGGGAGGGCCGTTGAGGACTGAGCAGTTCTTC. This sequence encodes CASRGLAGGPLRTEQFF.

This chain links TRBV5-1 with TRBJ1-1, with D hard to call. Germline V gene data show CDR1 as SGHRS and CDR2 as YFSETQ. Trimming removed 0 bases from V and 1 base from J, with 10 bases in between. The CDR3 sequence is 15 residues long. The CDR3 DNA reads as TGCGCCAGCAGCTTGGAACACGCAGGGAACACTGAAGCTTTCTTT. Amino acids: CASSLEHAGNTEAFF.

CDR3: CASSPGQGREQYF. The CDR3 DNA sequence: TGTGCCAGTAGTCCGGGACAGGGGCGCGAGCAGTACTTC. The J gene is TRBJ2-7, the V gene TRBV19; TRBD1 aligns across 10 bases. The CDR3 sequence is 13 residues long. J gave up 6 bases and V 5 bases, and 4 bases lay outside the gene matches. Germline CDR1 reads LNHDA; CDR2 reads SQIVND (reference sequence).

This clone appeared once. The chain joins TRBV28 to TRBJ2-1, with 12 nucleotides matching TRBD1. The J segment lost 7 bases and the V segment lost 6 bases, leaving 7 bases of the junction unmatched. The germline V gene has CDR1 MDHEN and CDR2 SYDVKM. This CDR3 comprises 15 residues. The CDR3 DNA reads TGTGCCAGCAGCCTGGAGGGACAGGGGGCTAATGAGCAGTTCTTC. Its protein is CASSLEGQGANEQFF.

Within the sample, this clone is medium-sized. This CDR3 reads CASSFLGRADEQYF. The CDR3 DNA reads as TGCGCCAGCAGCTTCCTCGGCAGGGCTGACGAGCAGTACTTC. The chain combines TRBV5-1 with TRBJ2-7; maybe TRBD1 (5 bases). V was trimmed by 2 bases and J by 5 bases, leaving 14 bases between them. CDR3 length: 14 amino acids. The V gene's germline CDR1 is SGHRS and CDR2 YFSETQ.

The J gene is TRBJ1-1, the V gene TRBV3-1 (or the pseudogene TRBV3-2); D gene uncertain. This CDR3 is 14 amino acids long. The germline V gene encodes CDR1 LGHDT and CDR2 YNNKEL (reference sequence). Trimming removed 4 bases from V and 6 bases from J, with 15 bases in between. The CDR3 protein is CASSLRTGRSEAFF. The CDR3 region has the DNA TGTGCCAGCAGCCTAAGAACGGGTCGGTCTGAAGCTTTCTTT.

V gene TRBV5-6 combines with J gene TRBJ1-1, with D hard to call. The CDR3 spans 13 residues. V was clipped by 1 base and J by 4 bases, with 8 bases between them. In germline, CDR1 is SGHDT, CDR2 YYEEEE. CDR3 DNA sequence: TGTGCCAGCAGCTTGACAGAGGGCACTGAAGCTTTCTTT. Translated, it gives CASSLTEGTEAFF.

The V gene is TRBV28, the J gene TRBJ2-5; D is unresolved. V lost 8 bases, J lost 5 bases, and 3 bases lay in between. The CDR3 totals 9 residues. Germline CDR1 is MDHEN and CDR2 is SYDVKM. CDR3 bases: TGTGCCAGCGGGGAGACCCAGTACTTC. Translation gives CASGETQYF. The complete variable domain, with remaining parts taken from reference TRBV28 and TRBJ2-5, reads DVKVTQSSRYLVKRTGEKVFLECVQDMDHENMFWYRQDPGLGLRLIYFSYDVKMKEKGDIPEGYSVSREKKERFSLILESASTNQTSMYLCASGETQYFGPGTRLLVL.

V is TRBV11-2 and J is TRBJ1-1; D unresolved. Per the germline V gene, CDR1 is SGHAT and CDR2 is FQNNGV. Deletions cut 1 base from V and 1 base from J, with 13 bases between. The CDR3 runs to 16 residues. This chain's CDR3 is CASSLVRVLGNTEAFF. In nucleotides, the CDR3 is TGTGCCAGCAGCTTAGTCCGTGTCTTGGGGAACACTGAAGCTTTCTTT.

This clone was observed once. This chain joins TRBV29-1 and TRBJ2-7; a weak D match, TRBD2 (6 bases). Trimming removed 6 bases from V and 6 bases from J, with 15 bases in between. The CDR3 length is 12 residues. Per germline, CDR1 SQVTM and CDR2 ANQGSEA. The CDR3 spells CSVTTSTREQYF. The CDR3 region has the DNA TGCAGCGTGACGACTAGTACCCGCGAGCAGTACTTC.

This clone came up a few times. The gene calls are TRBV6-5 and TRBJ2-2, with D possibly being TRBD1 or TRBD2 (5 bases each). V shed 0 bases and J shed 4 bases, with 12 bases lying between them. The CDR3 covers 16 residues. Per germline, CDR1 MNHEY and CDR2 SVGAGI. CDR3 in DNA: TGTGCCAGCAGTTACTCGATGGGGGTGGGCACCGGGGAGCTGTTTTTT. It is translated as CASSYSMGVGTGELFF.

V and J are TRBV15 and TRBJ2-1, with TRBD2 as a possible D gene (6 bases). This CDR3 has 16 amino acids. V lost 5 bases and J lost 9, with 23 bases in between. Germline V CDR1 and CDR2: LNHNV, YYDKDF (reference sequence). Here the CDR3 DNA reads TGTGCCACCAGCGTCGATAGCGGTAGGTGGGTCGGTGAGCAGTTCTTC. This gives the protein CATSVDSGRWVGEQFF.

The chain recombines TRBV18 with TRBJ2-7; TRBD1 might be the D (5 bases). V gave up 3 bases and J gave up 4 bases, with 10 bases separating them. CDR1 and CDR2 from the germline V gene are KGHSH and LQKENI. The CDR3 contains 13 residues. CDR3 sequence (DNA): TGTGCCAGCTCACCTCAGGGATGGTACGAGCAGTACTTC. Protein: CASSPQGWYEQYF.